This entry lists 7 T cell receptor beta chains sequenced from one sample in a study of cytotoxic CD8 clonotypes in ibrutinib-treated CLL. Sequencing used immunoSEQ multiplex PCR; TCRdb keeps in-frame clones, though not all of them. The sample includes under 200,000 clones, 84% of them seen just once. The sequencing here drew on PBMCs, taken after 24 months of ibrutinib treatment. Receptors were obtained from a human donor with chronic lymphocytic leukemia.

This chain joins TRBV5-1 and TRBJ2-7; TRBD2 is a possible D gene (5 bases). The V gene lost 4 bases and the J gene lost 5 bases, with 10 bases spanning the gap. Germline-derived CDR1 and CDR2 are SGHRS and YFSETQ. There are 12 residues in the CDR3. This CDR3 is CASSPGLDEQYF. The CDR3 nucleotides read TGCGCCAGCAGCCCCGGACTGGACGAGCAGTACTTC.

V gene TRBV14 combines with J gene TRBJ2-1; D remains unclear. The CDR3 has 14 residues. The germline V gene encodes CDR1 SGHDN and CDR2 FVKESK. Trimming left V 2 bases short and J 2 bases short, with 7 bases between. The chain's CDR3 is CASSQFGTYNEQFF. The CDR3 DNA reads TGTGCCAGCAGCCAATTCGGCACCTACAATGAGCAGTTCTTC.

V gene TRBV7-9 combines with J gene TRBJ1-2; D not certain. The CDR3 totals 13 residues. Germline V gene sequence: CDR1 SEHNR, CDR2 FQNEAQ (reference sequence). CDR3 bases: TGTACTTCAACTAGTGGGGTTAACTATGGCTACACCTTC. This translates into CTSTSGVNYGYTF.

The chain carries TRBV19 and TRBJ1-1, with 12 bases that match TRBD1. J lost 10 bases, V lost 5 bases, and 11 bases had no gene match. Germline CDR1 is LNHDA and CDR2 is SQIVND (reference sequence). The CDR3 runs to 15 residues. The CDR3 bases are TGTGCCAGTAGTTCTCCCGGGACAGGGGGCTATGGAGCTTTCTTT. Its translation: CASSSPGTGGYGAFF.

CDR3 DNA: TGTGCCAGCAGAAACCGGGACAGAGAGACCCAGTACTTC. Translated: CASRNRDRETQYF. The chain employs TRBV25-1 and TRBJ2-5; 7 bases line up with TRBD1. The ends lost 6 bases at V and 4 bases at J; junction bases unmatched: 5. In germline, CDR1 is MGHDK, CDR2 SYGVNS. This CDR3 is built from 13 residues. The variable domain in full, completed from reference TRBV25-1 and TRBJ2-5, reads EADIYQTPRYLVIGTGKKITLECSQTMGHDKMYWYQQDPGMELHLIHYSYGVNSTEKGDLSSESTVSRIRTEHFPLTLESARPSHTSQYLCASRNRDRETQYFGPGTRLLVL.

The CDR3 DNA reads as TGTGCCAGCAGCTTAACGGGGGAGATGAACACTGAAGCTTTCTTT. Translating it yields CASSLTGEMNTEAFF. The J gene is TRBJ1-1, the V gene TRBV7-3; weak D call: TRBD1 (5 bases). This CDR3 has 15 amino acids. Germline assignment: CDR1 SGHTA and CDR2 FQGTGA. V lost 0 bases and J 0 bases, leaving 8 bases between the germline ends.

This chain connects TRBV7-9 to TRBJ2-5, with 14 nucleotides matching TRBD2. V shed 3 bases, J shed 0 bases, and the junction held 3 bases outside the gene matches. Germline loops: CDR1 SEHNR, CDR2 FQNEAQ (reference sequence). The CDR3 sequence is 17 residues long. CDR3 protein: CASSFGTSGGNQETQYF. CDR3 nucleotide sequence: TGTGCCAGCAGCTTCGGGACTAGCGGGGGTAACCAAGAGACCCAGTACTTC.